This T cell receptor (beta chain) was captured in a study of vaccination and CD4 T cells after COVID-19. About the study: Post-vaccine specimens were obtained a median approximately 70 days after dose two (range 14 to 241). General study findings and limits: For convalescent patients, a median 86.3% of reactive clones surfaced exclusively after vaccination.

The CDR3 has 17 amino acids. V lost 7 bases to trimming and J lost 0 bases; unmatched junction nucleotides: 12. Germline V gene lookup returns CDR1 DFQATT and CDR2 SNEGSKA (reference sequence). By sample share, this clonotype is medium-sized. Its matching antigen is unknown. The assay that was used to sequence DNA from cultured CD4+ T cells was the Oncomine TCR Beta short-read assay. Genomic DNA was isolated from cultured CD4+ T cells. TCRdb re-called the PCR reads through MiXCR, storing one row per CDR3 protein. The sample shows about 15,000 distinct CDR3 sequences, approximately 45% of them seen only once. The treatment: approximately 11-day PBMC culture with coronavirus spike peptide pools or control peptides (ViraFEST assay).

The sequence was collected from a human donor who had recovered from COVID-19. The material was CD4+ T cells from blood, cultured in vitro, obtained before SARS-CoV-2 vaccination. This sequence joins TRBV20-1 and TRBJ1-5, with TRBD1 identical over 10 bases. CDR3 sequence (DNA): TGCAGTGTCCCGTTGGGACAGGGGACATATAGCAATCAGCCCCAGCATTTT. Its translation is CSVPLGQGTYSNQPQHF.